Reported below is one TCR beta chain. Germline loops: CDR1 SGHNT, CDR2 YYREEE (reference sequence). The CDR3 totals 14 residues. V lost 4 bases, J lost 4 bases, and 8 bases stayed unmatched. TCRdb's table, derived via immunoSEQ multiplex PCR, lists solely in-frame clones and lacks some. Of some 110,000 clones listed, more than 80% are singletons. One Seattle source followed patients from active infection through their disease course. The data are from a study of blood T cell repertoires in COVID-19. The gene calls are TRBV5-4 and TRBJ2-7, with 7 bases matching TRBD2. The TCR sequence derives from a woman of 80 years or more with COVID-19, enrolled during active disease. Sequenced: peripheral blood. Here the CDR3 reads CASSDTSAGYEQYF. CDR3 coding DNA: TGTGCCAGCAGCGACACTAGCGCCGGGTACGAGCAGTACTTC.